The clone carrying this TCR beta chain was seen only a few times. Its antigen is as yet unknown. Making the TCR beta libraries involved quantitative 5'-RACE with molecular barcodes. TCRdb reprocessed the 5' RACE reads with MiXCR, giving one entry per CDR3 protein. The table shows around 39,000 distinct CDR3 sequences, with more than 9.5% occurring only once. This sample was taken from a study of CD8 T cells in ankylosing spondylitis. Findings and caveats of the study: In peripheral blood, disease-linked CD8+ clones occurred at relatively low frequencies. For ankylosing spondylitis blood, a TCR beta motif of eight or nine highly homologous variants appeared characteristic. A number of the motif variants had already been described in reactive arthritis synovial fluid and blood.

The CDR3 extends over 12 amino acids. The germline gives CDR1 MDHEN, CDR2 SYDVKM. The chain combines TRBV28 with TRBJ2-7; 7 positions match TRBD1. The sequencing sample was made of synovial fluid, either unsorted or a sorted T cell fraction (not recorded which). The receptor's source is a male donor with ankylosing spondylitis. CDR3 in DNA: TGTGCTTCGCGACAGGGCTCCTACGAGCAGTACTTC. It yields the protein CASRQGSYEQYF.